This T cell receptor beta chain was captured by sequencing in a study of T cell repertoires in cytomegalovirus infection. Looking at the study overall: Signatures in public TCR beta sequences pointed to both CMV infection and matching HLA type. Study outcomes and limitations: Dominating the ex vivo response were TCR beta clonotypes that were CMV-specific and HLA-C-restricted. The study identified carriers of CMV plus the relevant HLA from cumulative public TCR beta family frequency.

Germline loops: CDR1 LNHNV, CDR2 YYDKDF (reference sequence). The length of the CDR3 is 16 residues. The germline V and J ends were trimmed by 3 bases and 0 bases, with 14 bases remaining between them. TCRdb analysed the reads with MiXCR anew, one entry per CDR3 protein. The sample yields about 740,000 distinct CDR3 sequences, 35% to 45% seen once. This clonotype was recorded a few times. Its antigen is currently unknown. The receptor's source is a human donor in good health (CMV status not recorded). Some clones in this sample may be carry-over from other donors' samples. This rearrangement joins TRBV15 to TRBJ2-5, with a possible D match to TRBD1 (6 bases). The sample was PBMCs. CDR3 DNA sequence: TGTGCCACCAGCAGTCCCACAGGGACCTACCAAGAGACCCAGTACTTC. Translation: CATSSPTGTYQETQYF.